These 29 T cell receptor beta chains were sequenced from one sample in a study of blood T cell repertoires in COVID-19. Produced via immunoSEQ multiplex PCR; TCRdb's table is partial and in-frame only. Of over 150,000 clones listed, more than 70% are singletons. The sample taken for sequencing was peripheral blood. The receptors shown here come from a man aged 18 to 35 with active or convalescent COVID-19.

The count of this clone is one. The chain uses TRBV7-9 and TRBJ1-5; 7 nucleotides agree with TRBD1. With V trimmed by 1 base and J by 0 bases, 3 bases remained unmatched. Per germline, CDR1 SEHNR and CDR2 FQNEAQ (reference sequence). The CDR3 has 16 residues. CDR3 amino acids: CASSLDRGYSNQPQHF. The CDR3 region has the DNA TGTGCCAGCAGCTTAGACAGGGGATATAGCAATCAGCCCCAGCATTTT.

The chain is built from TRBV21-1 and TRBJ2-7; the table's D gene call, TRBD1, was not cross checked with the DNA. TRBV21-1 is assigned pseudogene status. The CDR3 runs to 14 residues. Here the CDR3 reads CASSQNSYGYEQYF. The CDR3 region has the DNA TGTGCCAGCAGCCAGAACAGTTACGGTTACGAGCAGTACTTC.

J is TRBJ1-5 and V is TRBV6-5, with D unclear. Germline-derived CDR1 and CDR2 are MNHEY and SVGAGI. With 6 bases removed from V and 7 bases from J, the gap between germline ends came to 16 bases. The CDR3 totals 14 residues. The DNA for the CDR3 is TGTGCCAGCAGCACTCGGGAGGGTCGCCAGCCCCAGCATTTT. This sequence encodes CASSTREGRQPQHF.

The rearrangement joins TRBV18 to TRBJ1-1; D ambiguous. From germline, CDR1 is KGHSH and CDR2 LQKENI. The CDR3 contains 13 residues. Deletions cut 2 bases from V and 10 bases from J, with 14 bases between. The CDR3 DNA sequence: TGTGCCAGCTCACCAGTCGAGAGAGGGAGAGCTTTCTTT. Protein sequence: CASSPVERGRAFF.

The CDR3 spells CATSDGGRAKNIQYF. Here the CDR3 DNA reads TGTGCCACCAGTGATGGGGGCCGAGCCAAAAACATTCAGTACTTC. The gene calls are TRBV24-1 and TRBJ2-4; D perhaps matches TRBD1 (6 bases). V gave up 3 bases and J gave up 0 bases, with 8 bases separating them. This CDR3 spans 15 amino acids. In germline, CDR1 is KGHDR, CDR2 SFDVKD.

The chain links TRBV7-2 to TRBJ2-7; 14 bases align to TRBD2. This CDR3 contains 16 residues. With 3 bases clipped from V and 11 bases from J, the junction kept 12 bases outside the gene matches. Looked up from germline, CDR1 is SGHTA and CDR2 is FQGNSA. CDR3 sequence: CASSLNGGLAGEEEYF. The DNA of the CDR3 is TGTGCCAGCAGCTTGAACGGGGGACTAGCGGGAGAAGAAGAGTACTTC.

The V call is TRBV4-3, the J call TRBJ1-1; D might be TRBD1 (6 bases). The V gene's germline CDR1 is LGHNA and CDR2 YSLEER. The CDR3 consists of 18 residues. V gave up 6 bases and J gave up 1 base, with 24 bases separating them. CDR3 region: CASRPNTAGTRGNTEAFF. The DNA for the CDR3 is TGCGCCAGCAGGCCAAATACAGCAGGGACAAGGGGGAACACTGAAGCTTTCTTT.

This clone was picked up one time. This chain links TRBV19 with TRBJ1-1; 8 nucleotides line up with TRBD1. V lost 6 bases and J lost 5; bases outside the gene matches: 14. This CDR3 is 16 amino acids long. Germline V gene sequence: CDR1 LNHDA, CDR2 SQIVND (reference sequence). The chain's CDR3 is CASRTQGAIPGTEAFF. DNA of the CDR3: TGTGCCAGTAGGACCCAGGGGGCGATACCGGGGACTGAAGCTTTCTTT.

This CDR3 is CSVDRLSGNTIYF. As DNA, the CDR3 is TGCAGCGTGGACAGGCTCTCTGGAAACACCATATATTTT. This chain joins TRBV29-1 and TRBJ1-3; TRBD1 agrees at 7 bases. CDR1 and CDR2 from the germline V gene are SQVTM and ANQGSEA. With 6 bases clipped from V and 0 bases from J, the junction kept 2 bases outside the gene matches. CDR3 length: 13 residues.

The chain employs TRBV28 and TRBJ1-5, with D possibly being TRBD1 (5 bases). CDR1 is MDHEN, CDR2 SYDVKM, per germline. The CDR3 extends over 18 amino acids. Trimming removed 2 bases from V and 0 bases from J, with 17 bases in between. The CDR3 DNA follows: TGTGCCAGCAGTTTACTGTCAGGGCGGATGGATAGCAATCAGCCCCAGCATTTT. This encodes CASSLLSGRMDSNQPQHF. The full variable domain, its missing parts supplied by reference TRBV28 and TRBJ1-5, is DVKVTQSSRYLVKRTGEKVFLECVQDMDHENMFWYRQDPGLGLRLIYFSYDVKMKEKGDIPEGYSVSREKKERFSLILESASTNQTSMYLCASSLLSGRMDSNQPQHFGDGTRLSIL.

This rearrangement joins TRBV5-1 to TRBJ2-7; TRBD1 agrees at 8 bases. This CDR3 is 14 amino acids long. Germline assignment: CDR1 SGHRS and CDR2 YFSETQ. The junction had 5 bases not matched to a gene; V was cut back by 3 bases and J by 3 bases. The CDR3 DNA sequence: TGCGCCAGCAGCTCGACAGGGGCAGTCTACGAGCAGTACTTC. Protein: CASSSTGAVYEQYF.

CDR3 sequence: CASRKQSSGNTIYF. Written as DNA, the CDR3 is TGTGCCAGCAGGAAACAGAGCTCTGGAAACACCATATATTTT. V gene TRBV6-5 combines with J gene TRBJ1-3; D uncertain. V lost 6 bases to trimming and J lost 0 bases, with 9 bases between them. This CDR3 contains 14 residues. Per the germline V gene, CDR1 is MNHEY and CDR2 is SVGAGI.

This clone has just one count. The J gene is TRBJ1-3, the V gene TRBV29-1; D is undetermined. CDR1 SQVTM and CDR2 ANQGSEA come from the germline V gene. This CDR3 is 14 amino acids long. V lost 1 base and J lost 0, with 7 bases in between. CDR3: CSVEAHSSGNTIYF. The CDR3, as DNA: TGCAGCGTTGAAGCTCACTCCTCTGGAAACACCATATATTTT.

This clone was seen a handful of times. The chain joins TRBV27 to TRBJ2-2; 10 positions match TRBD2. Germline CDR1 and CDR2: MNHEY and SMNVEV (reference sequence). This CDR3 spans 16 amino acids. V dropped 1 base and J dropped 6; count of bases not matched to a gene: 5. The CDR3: CASSLLLSGRAGELFF. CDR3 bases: TGTGCCAGCAGTTTATTGCTAAGCGGGAGGGCCGGGGAGCTGTTTTTT.

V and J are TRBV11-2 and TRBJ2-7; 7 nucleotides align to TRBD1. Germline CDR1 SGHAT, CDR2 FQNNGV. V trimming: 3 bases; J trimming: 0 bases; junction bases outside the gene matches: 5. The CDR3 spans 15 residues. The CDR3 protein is CASSFLTGSSYEQYF. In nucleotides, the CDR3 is TGTGCCAGCAGCTTCTTGACAGGGTCCTCCTACGAGCAGTACTTC. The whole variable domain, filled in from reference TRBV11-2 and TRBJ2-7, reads EAGVAQSPRYKIIEKRQSVAFWCNPISGHATLYWYQQILGQGPKLLIQFQNNGVVDDSQLPKDRFSAERLKGVDSTLKIQPAKLEDSAVYLCASSFLTGSSYEQYFGPGTRLTVT.

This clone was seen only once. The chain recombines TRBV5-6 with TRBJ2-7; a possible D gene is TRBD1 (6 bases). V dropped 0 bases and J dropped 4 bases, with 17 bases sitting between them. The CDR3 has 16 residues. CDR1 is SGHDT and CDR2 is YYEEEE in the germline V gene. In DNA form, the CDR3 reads TGTGCCAGCAGCTTGGGCGGCGGACAGACTCTTTACGAGCAGTACTTC. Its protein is CASSLGGGQTLYEQYF.

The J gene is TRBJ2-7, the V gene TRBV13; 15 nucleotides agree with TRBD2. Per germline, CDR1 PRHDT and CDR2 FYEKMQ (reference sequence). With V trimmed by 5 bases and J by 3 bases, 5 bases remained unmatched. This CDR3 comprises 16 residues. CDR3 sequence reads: CASSHGLAGGYYEQYF. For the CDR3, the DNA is TGTGCCAGCAGCCACGGACTAGCGGGGGGGTACTACGAGCAGTACTTC.

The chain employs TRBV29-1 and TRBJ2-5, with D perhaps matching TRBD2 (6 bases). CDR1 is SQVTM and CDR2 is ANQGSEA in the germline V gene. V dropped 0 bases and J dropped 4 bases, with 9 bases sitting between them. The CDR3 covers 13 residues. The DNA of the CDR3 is TGCAGCGTTGAAGATAACGGGGGAGAGACCCAGTACTTC. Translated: CSVEDNGGETQYF.

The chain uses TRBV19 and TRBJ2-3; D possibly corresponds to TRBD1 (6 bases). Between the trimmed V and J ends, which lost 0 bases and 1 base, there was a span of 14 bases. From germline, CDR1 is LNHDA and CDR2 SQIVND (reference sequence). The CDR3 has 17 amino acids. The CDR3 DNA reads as TGTGCCAGTAGTATAGATCGATGGACAGAGCGCACAGATACGCAGTATTTT. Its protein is CASSIDRWTERTDTQYF.

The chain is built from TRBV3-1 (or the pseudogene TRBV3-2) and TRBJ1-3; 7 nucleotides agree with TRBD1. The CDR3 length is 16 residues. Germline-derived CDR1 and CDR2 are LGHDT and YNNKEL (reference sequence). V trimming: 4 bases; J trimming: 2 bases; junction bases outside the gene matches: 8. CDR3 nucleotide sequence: TGTGCCAGCAGCCTTCAGACAGGGCTCGCTGGAAACACCATATATTTT. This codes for CASSLQTGLAGNTIYF.

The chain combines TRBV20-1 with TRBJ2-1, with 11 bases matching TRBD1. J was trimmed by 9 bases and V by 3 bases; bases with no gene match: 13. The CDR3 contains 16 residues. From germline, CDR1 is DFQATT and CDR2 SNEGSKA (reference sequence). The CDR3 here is CSASDSGGQGVFEQFF. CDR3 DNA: TGCAGTGCTAGTGACTCAGGGGGACAGGGGGTCTTTGAGCAGTTCTTC.

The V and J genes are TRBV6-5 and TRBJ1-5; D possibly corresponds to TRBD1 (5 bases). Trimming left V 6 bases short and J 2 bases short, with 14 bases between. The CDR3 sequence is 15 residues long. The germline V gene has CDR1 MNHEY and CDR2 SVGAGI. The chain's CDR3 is CASSAIRGRNQPQHF. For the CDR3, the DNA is TGTGCCAGCAGCGCTATAAGGGGCCGCAATCAGCCCCAGCATTTT.

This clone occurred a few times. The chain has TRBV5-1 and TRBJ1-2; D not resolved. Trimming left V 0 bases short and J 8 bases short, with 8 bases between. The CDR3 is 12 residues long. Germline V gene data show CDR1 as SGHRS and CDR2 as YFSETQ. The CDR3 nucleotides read TGCGCCAGCAGCTTGGCAGGAAAAGGCTACACCTTC. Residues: CASSLAGKGYTF. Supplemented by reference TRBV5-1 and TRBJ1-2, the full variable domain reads KAGVTQTPRYLIKTRGQQVTLSCSPISGHRSVSWYQQTPGQGLQFLFEYFSETQRNKGNFPGRFSGRQFSNSRSEMNVSTLELGDSALYLCASSLAGKGYTFGSGTRLTVV.

The CDR3 is CASSRGQATYEQYF. The CDR3 DNA sequence: TGTGCCAGCAGTAGGGGACAGGCCACCTACGAGCAGTACTTC. The chain joins TRBV2 to TRBJ2-7; TRBD1 agrees at 8 bases. Germline CDR1 is SNHLY and CDR2 is FYNNEI. After removal of 5 bases from V and 2 bases from J, the junction contained 5 bases not matched to a gene. The CDR3 is 14 amino acids.

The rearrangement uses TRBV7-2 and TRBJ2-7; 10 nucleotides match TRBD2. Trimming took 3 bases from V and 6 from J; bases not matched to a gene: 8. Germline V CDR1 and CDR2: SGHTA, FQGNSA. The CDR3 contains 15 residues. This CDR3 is CASSLDLAGVREQYF. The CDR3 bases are TGTGCCAGCAGCTTGGACCTAGCGGGAGTCCGCGAGCAGTACTTC. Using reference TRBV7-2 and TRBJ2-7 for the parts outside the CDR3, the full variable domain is GAGVSQSPSNKVTEKGKDVELRCDPISGHTALYWYRQSLGQGLEFLIYFQGNSAPDKSGLPSDRFSAERTGGSVSTLTIQRTQQEDSAVYLCASSLDLAGVREQYFGPGTRLTVT.

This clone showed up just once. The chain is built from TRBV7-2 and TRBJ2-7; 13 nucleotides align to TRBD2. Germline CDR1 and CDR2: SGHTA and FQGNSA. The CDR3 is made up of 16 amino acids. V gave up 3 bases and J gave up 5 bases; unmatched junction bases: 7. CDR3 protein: CASSLGPGLAGNEQYF. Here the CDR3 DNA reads TGTGCCAGCAGCTTGGGGCCGGGACTAGCGGGGAACGAGCAGTACTTC.

The CDR3 DNA follows: TGTGCCCGCCGGACTAGCGGGATCACAGATACGCAGTATTTT. Its protein product is CARRTSGITDTQYF. The V gene is TRBV2, the J gene TRBJ2-3, with 12 nucleotides matching TRBD2. The CDR3 covers 14 residues. The junction had 5 bases not matched to a gene; V was cut back by 11 bases and J by 2 bases. The germline gives CDR1 SNHLY, CDR2 FYNNEI.

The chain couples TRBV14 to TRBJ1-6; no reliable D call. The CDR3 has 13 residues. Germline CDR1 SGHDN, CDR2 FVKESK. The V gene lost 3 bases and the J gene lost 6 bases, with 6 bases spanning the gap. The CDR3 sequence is CASSQKLNSPLHF. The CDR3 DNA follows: TGTGCCAGCAGCCAGAAGCTTAATTCACCCCTCCACTTT. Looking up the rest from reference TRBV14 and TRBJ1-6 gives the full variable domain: EAGVTQFPSHSVIEKGQTVTLRCDPISGHDNLYWYRRVMGKEIKFLLHFVKESKQDESGMPNNRFLAERTGGTYSTLKVQPAELEDSGVYFCASSQKLNSPLHFGNGTRLTVT.

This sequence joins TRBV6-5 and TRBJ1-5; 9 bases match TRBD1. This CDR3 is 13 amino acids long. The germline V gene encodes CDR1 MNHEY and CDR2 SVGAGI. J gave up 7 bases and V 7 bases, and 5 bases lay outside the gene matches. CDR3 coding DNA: TGTGCCAGCAACAGGGGGCGCGGACAGCCCCAGCATTTT. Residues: CASNRGRGQPQHF.